Sequencing of this T cell receptor (beta chain) was carried out in a study of blood T cell repertoires in COVID-19. As for the study in general: From the United States, Italy and Spain came samples of acute and convalescent COVID-19.

Germline CDR1 MDHEN, CDR2 SYDVKM. Trimming took off 7 bases at V and 1 base at J, with 11 bases between the two ends. The CDR3 is 14 amino acids. Recruited during active infection, patients (from Seattle) were subsequently followed longitudinally. Profiling relied on immunoSEQ multiplex PCR, and the TCRdb table lists in-frame clones only, not all of them. Of roughly 280,000 clones in the sample, around nine tenths are singletons; the top ten hold around 5.1%. The sequence derives from an older woman with COVID-19, enrolled during active disease. V is TRBV28 and J is TRBJ1-5; D gene ambiguous. The specimen sequenced was peripheral blood. This CDR3 reads CASTSGWSNQPQHF. In DNA form, the CDR3 reads TGTGCCAGCACCTCGGGATGGAGCAATCAGCCCCAGCATTTT.